This T cell receptor beta chain stems from a study of radiotherapy plus CTLA-4 blockade in lung cancer. The CDR3 totals 14 residues. Germline-derived CDR1 and CDR2 are MRHNA and SNTAGT. The J segment lost 3 bases and the V segment lost 9 bases, leaving 6 bases of the junction unmatched. Here immunoSEQ multiplex PCR was the method, and the copy in TCRdb shows in-frame clones only, minus some. The top ten clones hold roughly 3.2% of a sample with 52,000 or so clones, 79% of them seen once. The sequence came from a human donor with non-small cell lung cancer who had a partial response to radiotherapy plus ipilimumab. The chain combines TRBV6-4 with TRBJ1-5, with 9 bases matching TRBD1. The sequences come from peripheral blood, collected from a patient treated with radiotherapy plus ipilimumab. This chain's CDR3 is CASRKQGANQPQHF. As DNA, the CDR3 is TGTGCCAGTAGGAAACAGGGGGCCAATCAGCCCCAGCATTTT.